The clone carrying this T cell receptor beta chain was seen many times. The sample comes from a study of regulatory T cells in long-lasting Graves disease. Arm-PCR with iRepertoire HTBI primers amplified the CDR3 regions for these TCR beta libraries. In the original processing: Samples collectively showed 62 TRBV and about 15 TRBJ segments. TCRdb used MiXCR to reprocess the multiplex PCR reads, holding one entry per CDR3 protein. These V and J calls originate from TCRdb's pipeline instead of the authors' own analysis. The sample has hundreds of thousands of distinct CDR3 sequences; more than 10% are singletons. This sample's time point: newly diagnosed GD, antithyroid drugs for less than 3 months. Following extraction of RNA from PBMCs, that RNA was used to make the TCR library. In each case, Graves' disease was diagnosed per American Thyroid Association guidelines. The V end was cut by 2 bases, the J end by 5 bases, with 21 bases between. The CDR3 extends over 17 amino acids. Germline V lookup: CDR1 SEHNR, CDR2 FQNEAQ (reference sequence).

These data also formed part of another study, on T cells in Graves' hyperthyroidism and ophthalmopathy. That report adds: The HTBI primer set served for first-round RT-PCR of the TCR CDR3.

This sequence joins TRBV7-9 and TRBJ2-5; D perhaps matches TRBD2 (5 bases). The material was peripheral blood mononuclear cells (PBMCs), obtained at new diagnosis, from a patient treated with antithyroid drugs. The TCR sequence derives from a woman in her 30s with Graves disease. For the CDR3, the DNA is TGTGCCAGCAGCTTAACGCAACCCGGGAAATACGGGGAGACCCAGTACTTC. This gives the protein CASSLTQPGKYGETQYF.